This TCR beta chain derives from a study of blood T cells in healthy people across ages. Study-level findings and limits: Versus aged donors, long-lived donors had higher diversity and more naive CD4+ cells.

Using a J-beta primer mix together with a sample-barcoded 5' primer, a second PCR was run for roughly 7 to 11 cycles. The template-switch adaptor, which had 12 random nucleotides, put a tag on each cDNA molecule. TCRdb redid the calling of the 5' RACE reads with MiXCR, one entry per CDR3 protein. The sample includes hundreds of thousands of distinct CDR3 sequences, roughly 56% seen only once; the top ten take around 25%. Donor samples were obtained from healthy Caucasian individuals from Russia, aged 6 to 90. Notes on this clonotype: The antigen remains unidentified.

CDR1 is SGHRS and CDR2 is YFSETQ in the germline V gene. V lost 2 bases and J lost 11; bases outside the gene matches: 14. The CDR3 loop spans 15 amino acids. This clonotype originated in a middle-aged man in good health. The rearrangement uses TRBV5-1 and TRBJ2-5, with 8 bases that match TRBD2. Input material: blood. This CDR3 is CASSLTGLGENEQYF. Here the CDR3 DNA reads TGCGCCAGCAGCTTAACGGGACTAGGTGAGAATGAGCAGTACTTC.